The rows below give T cell receptor beta chains drawn from one sample of a study of cytotoxic CD8 clonotypes in ibrutinib-treated CLL. The method was immunoSEQ multiplex PCR; TCRdb's version includes in-frame clones alone and lacks a portion of them. The data hold more than 85,000 clones, with approximately 82% observed a single time. Here the sequenced sample was PBMCs, taken after 12 months of ibrutinib treatment. The receptors come from a human donor with chronic lymphocytic leukemia. Each CDR3 is given with its conserved first and last residue. The D gene is left open where the match is weak. Not every row has a clone size; where given, it reads once, few, many or a size class.

CDR3aa	CDR3nt	j_gene	v_gene	d_gene	len	abundance
CASSSNEAGVDETQYF	TGCGCCAGCAGCTCCAATGAAGCGGGGGTGGACGAGACCCAGTACTTC	TRBJ2-5	TRBV5-1	TRBD2	16	NA
CASYPGFNSPLHF	TGTGCCAGCTATCCGGGGTTTAATTCACCCCTCCACTTT	TRBJ1-6	TRBV6-5	NA	13	NA
CASSPRQGGYTF	TGTGCCAGCAGCCCCAGACAGGGTGGCTACACCTTC	TRBJ1-2	TRBV11-3	TRBD1	12	NA
CAWYKYNEQFF	TGTGCCTGGTACAAGTACAATGAGCAGTTCTTC	TRBJ2-1	TRBV30	NA	11	few
CASSQDPGISTDTQYF	TGCGCCAGCAGCCAAGACCCGGGGATAAGCACAGATACGCAGTATTTT	TRBJ2-3	TRBV4-3	NA	16	NA
CASSHVRTGTGSYEQYF	TGCGCCAGCAGCCACGTCAGGACAGGGACAGGATCCTACGAGCAGTACTTC	TRBJ2-7	TRBV4-1	TRBD1	17	few
CASSERGQPQHF	TGTGCCAGCAGTGAGAGAGGTCAGCCCCAGCATTTT	TRBJ1-5	TRBV25-1	NA	12	NA
CASSLLAGGGEQYF	TGTGCCAGCAGCTTACTAGCGGGGGGCGGGGAGCAGTACTTC	TRBJ2-7	TRBV7-2	TRBD2	14	NA
CASSVGGTGVYEQYF	TGTGCCAGCAGCGTAGGTGGGACAGGTGTGTACGAGCAGTACTTC	TRBJ2-7	TRBV9	TRBD1	15	NA
CASSLEGRSNTGELFF	TGCGCCAGCAGCTTGGAAGGCCGTTCTAACACCGGGGAGCTGTTTTTT	TRBJ2-2	TRBV5-1	NA	16	NA
CASSPRVVGINEQYF	TGTGCCAGCAGCCCCCGGGTTGTGGGGATCAACGAGCAGTACTTC	TRBJ2-7	TRBV7-8	NA	15	medium-sized
CSATGIYEQYF	TGCAGTGCAACCGGGATCTACGAGCAGTACTTC	TRBJ2-7	TRBV20-1	NA	11	NA
CASSEIRDGFNYGYTF	TGTGCCAGCAGTGAAATCCGGGACGGATTTAACTATGGCTACACCTTC	TRBJ1-2	TRBV2	NA	16	once
CASSFGKSTDTQYF	TGTGCCAGCAGCTTTGGAAAGAGCACAGATACGCAGTATTTT	TRBJ2-3	TRBV7-2	NA	14	once
CASSFRGDQPQHF	TGTGCCAGCAGCTTTAGGGGGGATCAGCCCCAGCATTTT	TRBJ1-5	TRBV7-2	NA	13	once
CAISDWGNEQFF	TGTGCCATCAGTGATTGGGGGAATGAGCAGTTCTTC	TRBJ2-1	TRBV10-3	NA	12	once
CASSRGYQPQHF	TGCGCCAGCAGCCGGGGGTATCAGCCCCAGCATTTT	TRBJ1-5	TRBV5-1	NA	12	NA
CASSLDGNEQFF	TGTGCCAGCAGCTTAGACGGCAATGAGCAGTTCTTC	TRBJ2-1	TRBV7-6	NA	12	NA
CASSHPATTVRGRFF	TGCGCCAGCAGTCATCCGGCCACCACGGTCCGGGGTCGGTTCTTC	TRBJ2-1	TRBV23-1	NA	15	NA
CASSLIQGHNTGELFF	TGCGCCAGCAGCTTGATCCAGGGGCATAACACCGGGGAGCTGTTTTTT	TRBJ2-2	TRBV5-1	NA	16	NA
CASSPGTDPSGYTF	TGTGCCAGCTCACCTGGGACTGACCCTAGCGGCTACACCTTC	TRBJ1-2	TRBV18	NA	14	NA
CASSIAQGSNYGYTF	TGTGCCAGTAGTATAGCTCAAGGATCTAACTATGGCTACACCTTC	TRBJ1-2	TRBV19	NA	15	NA
CASSWTGSDQPQHF	TGTGCCAGCAGCTGGACAGGATCGGATCAGCCCCAGCATTTT	TRBJ1-5	TRBV7-9	TRBD1	14	NA
CASTGANTEAFF	TGTGCCAGCACAGGGGCGAACACTGAAGCTTTCTTT	TRBJ1-1	TRBV9	NA	12	NA
CATSRGVQGSYEQYF	TGTGCCACCAGCAGAGGCGTACAGGGCTCCTACGAGCAGTACTTC	TRBJ2-7	TRBV15	NA	15	NA
CASNAGTGNSPLHF	TGTGCCAGCAACGCCGGGACAGGGAATTCACCCCTCCACTTT	TRBJ1-6	TRBV2	TRBD1	14	NA
CASSPWEGGELFF	TGTGCCAGCAGCCCCTGGGAGGGTGGGGAGCTGTTTTTT	TRBJ2-2	TRBV5-4	TRBD2	13	NA